These 9 T cell receptor beta chains share one sample of origin, sequenced in a study of T cell changes during pregnancy in multiple sclerosis. Some clones are missing from TCRdb's copy, which holds only in-frame ones; the method was immunoSEQ multiplex PCR. The repertoire holds roughly 53,000 clones, with roughly 92% as singletons. This specimen was CD4+ T cells from peripheral blood mononuclear cells, taken in the third trimester of pregnancy. The source of these receptors is a female donor with multiple sclerosis, enrolled in a pregnancy study.

The CDR3 is CASSYTTRFTDTQYF. The CDR3 bases are TGTGCCAGCAGCTATACGACTAGGTTCACAGATACGCAGTATTTT. The chain joins TRBV28 to TRBJ2-3; the D gene is possibly TRBD2 (6 bases). The CDR3 length is 15 residues. V was shortened by 6 bases and J by 2 bases, with 15 bases between the two germline ends. Germline V CDR1 and CDR2: MDHEN, SYDVKM. Complete variable domain (other parts from reference TRBV28 and TRBJ2-3): DVKVTQSSRYLVKRTGEKVFLECVQDMDHENMFWYRQDPGLGLRLIYFSYDVKMKEKGDIPEGYSVSREKKERFSLILESASTNQTSMYLCASSYTTRFTDTQYFGPGTRLTVL.

The V and J genes are TRBV19 and TRBJ2-5, with 10 bases lining up with TRBD2. With 4 bases clipped from V and 5 bases from J, the junction kept 4 bases outside the gene matches. Germline loops: CDR1 LNHDA, CDR2 SQIVND (reference sequence). CDR3 size: 14 residues. The CDR3 here is CASSTSGSRETQYF. CDR3 nucleotides: TGTGCCAGTAGTACTAGCGGGAGCAGGGAGACCCAGTACTTC.

The count of this clone is one. The chain links TRBV10-3 to TRBJ2-7, with 7 bases fitting TRBD1. The trim removed 6 bases at V and 3 bases at J, leaving 8 bases unmatched. Germline CDR1 reads ENHRY; CDR2 reads SYGVKD. The CDR3 runs 14 residues. DNA for the CDR3: TGTGCCATCAGGCCGGGACAGACCAACTACGAGCAGTACTTC. Protein: CAIRPGQTNYEQYF.

The chain uses TRBV7-2 and TRBJ2-2; D unresolved. The germline V gene encodes CDR1 SGHTA and CDR2 FQGNSA. This CDR3 region has 13 residues. Trimming took off 0 bases at V and 13 bases at J, with 12 bases between the two ends. The CDR3 nucleotides are TGTGCCAGCAGCTTAGCGCTGGTCCCAGGGCTGTTTTTT. Its translation is CASSLALVPGLFF.

Points on this clone: A read error may account for a junction end that differs from germline. This sequence joins TRBV7-2 and TRBJ2-7; 11 bases align to TRBD2. The CDR3 runs 14 residues. Germline V gene lookup returns CDR1 SGHTA and CDR2 FQGNSA. The CDR3 sequence: CASSSTSGSPSIAF. CDR3 DNA: TGTGCCAGCAGCTCTACTAGCGGGAGCCCTTCCATCGCCTTC.

Comments on this clone: The junction does not match germline at one end; this may be a read error. CDR3 coding DNA: TGTGCTAGCAGCTTAGCGGGAGGATACAATGAGCAGTTCTTC. It yields the protein CASSLAGGYNEQFF. V is TRBV7-7 and J is TRBJ2-1; 10 bases are shared with TRBD2. CDR1 and CDR2 (germline): SSHAT, FNYEAQ (reference sequence). The CDR3 covers 14 residues.

CDR3: CASSHEGQGVGNVLTF. CDR3 coding DNA: TGTGCCAGCAGCCACGAGGGACAGGGGGTAGGCAACGTCCTGACTTTC. The V and J genes are TRBV4-2 and TRBJ2-6, with 11 bases matching TRBD1. J gave up 9 bases and V 3 bases, and 7 bases lay outside the gene matches. Germline loops: CDR1 LGHNA, CDR2 YNFKEQ. This CDR3 has 16 amino acids.

The chain couples TRBV10-3 to TRBJ2-6; possibly TRBD1 for D (5 bases). Germline-derived CDR1 and CDR2 are ENHRY and SYGVKD. V dropped 5 bases and J dropped 0 bases, with 11 bases sitting between them. This CDR3 spans 16 amino acids. CDR3 in amino acids: CAISTTGVSGANVLTF. The CDR3 nucleotides read TGTGCCATCAGTACAACAGGAGTCTCTGGGGCCAACGTCCTGACTTTC.

This chain links TRBV19 with TRBJ2-3; maybe TRBD2 (7 bases). This CDR3 region has 16 residues. Germline CDR1 and CDR2: LNHDA and SQIVND (reference sequence). Between the trimmed V and J ends, which lost 5 bases and 1 base, there was a span of 16 bases. The CDR3 region has the DNA TGTGCCAGTAGTCCCGGGGGGCATCGGGGCACAGATACGCAGTATTTT. Its protein product is CASSPGGHRGTDTQYF.